This entry is about one T cell receptor (beta chain). In the source study's methods: Nucleated cell counts were estimated from reference gene primer amplification. Here immunoSEQ multiplex PCR was the method, and the copy in TCRdb shows in-frame clones only, minus some. The DNA was the basis for D and trimming; V, J and clone size are from that table. This sample has 120,000 or so clones, with 90% found just once. Seattle patients were enrolled while actively infected and followed longitudinally. This entry comes from a study of blood T cell repertoires in COVID-19. There are 16 residues in the CDR3. Per the germline V gene, CDR1 is MNHEY and CDR2 is SVGEGT. Trimming took off 4 bases at V and 1 base at J, with 16 bases between the two ends.

The source material was peripheral blood. This TCR was sampled from a woman aged 60-75 years with COVID-19, enrolled during active disease. This sequence joins TRBV6-2 or TRBV6-3 and TRBJ2-5, with D possibly TRBD1 on 5 matching bases. CDR3 protein: CASSSDRLTFQETQYF. CDR3 coding DNA: TGTGCCAGCAGTTCCGACAGACTGACTTTCCAAGAGACCCAGTACTTC.